This T cell receptor beta chain was identified in a study of blood T cell repertoires in COVID-19. In the study overall: T cells, B-cell-depleted T cells, or PBMCs supplied cDNA or gDNA.

The CDR3 spans 11 residues. Germline loops: CDR1 LGHDT, CDR2 YNNKEL (reference sequence). V was cut by 8 bases and J by 7 bases, with 9 bases left in between. TCRdb's table, derived via immunoSEQ multiplex PCR, lists solely in-frame clones and lacks some. This table has more than 95,000 clones, roughly 80% appearing once. The chain has TRBV3-1 (or the pseudogene TRBV3-2) and TRBJ2-1, with a tentative D call TRBD1 (6 bases). The sequence came from a man in his sixties with acute or convalescent COVID-19. Sequences were obtained from peripheral blood. The CDR3 sequence: CASGGWNEQFF. DNA of the CDR3: TGTGCCAGCGGGGGCTGGAATGAGCAGTTCTTC.